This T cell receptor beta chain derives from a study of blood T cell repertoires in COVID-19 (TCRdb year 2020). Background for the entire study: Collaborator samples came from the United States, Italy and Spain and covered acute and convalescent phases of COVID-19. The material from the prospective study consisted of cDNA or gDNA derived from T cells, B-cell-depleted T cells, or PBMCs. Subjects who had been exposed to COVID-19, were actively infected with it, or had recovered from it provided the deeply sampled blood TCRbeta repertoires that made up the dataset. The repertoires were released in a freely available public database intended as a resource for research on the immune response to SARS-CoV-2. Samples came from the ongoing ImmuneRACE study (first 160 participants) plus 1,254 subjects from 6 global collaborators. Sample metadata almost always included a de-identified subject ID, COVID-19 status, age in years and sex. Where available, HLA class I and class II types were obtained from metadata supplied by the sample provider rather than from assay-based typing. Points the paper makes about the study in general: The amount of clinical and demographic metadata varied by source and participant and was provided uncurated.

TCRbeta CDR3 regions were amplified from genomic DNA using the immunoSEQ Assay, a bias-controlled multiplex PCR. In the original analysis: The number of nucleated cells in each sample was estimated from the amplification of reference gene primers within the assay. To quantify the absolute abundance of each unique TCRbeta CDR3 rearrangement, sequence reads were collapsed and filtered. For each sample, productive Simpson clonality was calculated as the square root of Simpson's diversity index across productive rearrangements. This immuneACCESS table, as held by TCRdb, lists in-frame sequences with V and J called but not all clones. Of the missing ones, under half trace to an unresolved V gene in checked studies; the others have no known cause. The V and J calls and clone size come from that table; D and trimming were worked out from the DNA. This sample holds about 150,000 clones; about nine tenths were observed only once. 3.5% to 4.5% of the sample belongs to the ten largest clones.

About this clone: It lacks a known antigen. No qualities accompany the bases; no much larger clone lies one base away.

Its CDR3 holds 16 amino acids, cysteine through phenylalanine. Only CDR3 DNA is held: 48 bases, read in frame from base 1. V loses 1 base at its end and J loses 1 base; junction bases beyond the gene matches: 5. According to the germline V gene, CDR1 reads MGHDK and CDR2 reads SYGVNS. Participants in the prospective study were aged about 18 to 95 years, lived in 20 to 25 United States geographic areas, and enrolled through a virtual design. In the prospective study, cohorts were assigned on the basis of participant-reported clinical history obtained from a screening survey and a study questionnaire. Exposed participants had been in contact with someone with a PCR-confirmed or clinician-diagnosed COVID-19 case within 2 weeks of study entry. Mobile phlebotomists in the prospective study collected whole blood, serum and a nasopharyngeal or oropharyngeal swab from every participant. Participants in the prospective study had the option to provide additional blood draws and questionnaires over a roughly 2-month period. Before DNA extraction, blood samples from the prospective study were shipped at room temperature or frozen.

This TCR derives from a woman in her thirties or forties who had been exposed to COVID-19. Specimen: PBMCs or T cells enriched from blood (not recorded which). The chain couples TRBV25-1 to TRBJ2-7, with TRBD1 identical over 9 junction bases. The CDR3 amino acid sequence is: CASSEWGTGTSYEQYF. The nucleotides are TGTGCCAGCAGTGAATGGGGGACAGGGACTTCCTACGAGCAGTACTTC.